This is a list of T cell receptor beta chains from one sample in a study of neurological immune-mediated disorders. One entry per CDR3 protein results from TCRdb running MiXCR on the 5' RACE reads. This sample has about 66,000 distinct CDR3 sequences, with around 3.1% found just once. The material sequenced was PBMCs. The receptors derive from a man aged 35-49 years with multiple sclerosis. The CDR3 runs from the conserved cysteine through the conserved F or W. Fields, in order: J gene, V gene, clone size, D gene, CDR3 DNA, CDR3 protein. A D gene is named only where the DNA matches it firmly. Rows may omit the clone size; those that give it use once, few, many or a size class.

TRBJ2-1 | TRBV5-1 | many | NA | TGCGCCAGCAGCCCGGACCCTTCAAGAGTCAATGAGCAGTTCTTC | CASSPDPSRVNEQFF
TRBJ1-5 | TRBV20-1 | few | NA | TGCAGTGCTTCCGGGACTCACCGTCAGCCCCAGCATTTT | CSASGTHRQPQHF
TRBJ2-3 | TRBV7-9 | many | TRBD2 | TGTGCCAGCAGCCCCCAGAGACTAGCGGGGGGGCATGGGACGCAGTATTTT | CASSPQRLAGGHGTQYF
TRBJ1-2 | TRBV29-1 | many | NA | TGCAGCGTTGCCGGCACACTCGGCTATGGCTACACCTTC | CSVAGTLGYGYTF
TRBJ2-3 | TRBV5-1 | many | TRBD2 | TGCGCCAGCAGCTTGGCCGGGACTAGGAATACAGATACGCAGTATTTT | CASSLAGTRNTDTQYF
TRBJ2-2 | TRBV19 | many | NA | TGTGCCAGTAGAAACGTCCAGGGTGTGTTTTTT | CASRNVQGVFF
TRBJ1-6 | TRBV30 | NA | NA | TGTGCCTGGAGTGGGGGGAGAAGATCACCCCTCCACTTT | CAWSGGRRSPLHF
TRBJ2-1 | TRBV20-1 | many | TRBD2 | TGCAGTGCTAGAGAGATAGCGGGAGTCTCCTACAATGAGCAGTTCTTC | CSAREIAGVSYNEQFF
TRBJ1-6 | TRBV5-1 | many | NA | TGCGCCAGCAGCTTGGGACTGGGGTCACCCCTCCACTTT | CASSLGLGSPLHF
TRBJ1-2 | TRBV20-1 | NA | TRBD1 | TGCAGTGCTAGGAGGCGGACAGGGCTCATTACGGATGTCTACACCTTC | CSARRRTGLITDVYTF
TRBJ2-7 | TRBV4-2 | many | NA | TGTGCCAGCAGCCAAGATCGCCAGTACGAGCAGTACTTC | CASSQDRQYEQYF
TRBJ2-5 | TRBV5-1 | many | TRBD2 | TGCGCCAGCAGCTTGGCACTAGCGGGAGGAGAGACCCAGTACTTC | CASSLALAGGETQYF
TRBJ2-5 | TRBV5-1 | many | NA | TGCGCCAGCAGCGCCGGGACCCAAGAGACCCAGTACTTC | CASSAGTQETQYF
TRBJ2-3 | TRBV5-1 | many | NA | TGCGCCAGCAGCTTGGAGGGGCTGGGCACAGATACGCAGTATTTT | CASSLEGLGTDTQYF
TRBJ1-5 | TRBV4-1 | many | NA | TGCGCCAGCAGCCAAGATTCCGCAGGGTTGTATCAGCCCCAGCATTTT | CASSQDSAGLYQPQHF
TRBJ2-7 | TRBV29-1 | many | NA | TGCAGCGTTGAAGACTTTTCGTACGAGCAGTACTTC | CSVEDFSYEQYF
TRBJ1-1 | TRBV29-1 | many | NA | TGCAGCGTTTCTACTCAGGGCACTGAAGCTTTCTTT | CSVSTQGTEAFF
TRBJ2-4 | TRBV5-1 | many | NA | TGCGCCAGCAGCTTGACAGGCGAAAACATTCAGTACTTC | CASSLTGENIQYF
TRBJ1-4 | TRBV20-1 | many | NA | TGCAGTGCTAGAGAATCGGCGGAAAAACTGTTTTTT | CSARESAEKLFF